One and the same sample provided the 25 T cell receptor beta chains below, sequenced in a study of spatial heterogeneity in lung cancer. Study outcomes and limitations: Tumoral mutation counts were tracked by counts of expanded intratumoral alpha and beta TCRs.

TCRdb redid the calling of the 5' RACE reads with MiXCR, one entry per CDR3 protein. The sample has approximately 94,000 distinct CDR3 sequences, around 4.8% seen once. Time point described: sample taken at primary tumor resection. Their specific antigens are unknown. This sample comprised lung tumor tissue, obtained at surgery. The receptors stem from a male donor with early-stage non-small cell lung cancer.

In this sample, this clonotype turned up many times. The DNA of the CDR3 is TGTGCCAGCACGACTCGGGGTCAGGGGAAAGCTTTCTTT. This codes for CASTTRGQGKAFF. The chain is built from TRBV6-1 and TRBJ1-1, with D possibly being TRBD1 (6 bases). The ends were cut back, 7 bases at V and 9 bases at J, with 18 bases in the middle. CDR1 and CDR2 from the germline V gene are MNHNS and SASEGT. This CDR3 is 13 amino acids long.

This clonotype was recorded at least ten times. The chain carries TRBV20-1 and TRBJ1-4, with D unclear. The ends were cut back, 6 bases at V and 2 bases at J, with 13 bases in the middle. This CDR3 is 14 amino acids long. Per germline, CDR1 DFQATT and CDR2 SNEGSKA (reference sequence). CDR3 nucleotides: TGCAGTGCGGTACAAAGGGCGACTAATGAAAAACTGTTTTTT. Protein sequence: CSAVQRATNEKLFF.

In its sample, this clonotype was seen many times. The V gene is TRBV3-1, the J gene TRBJ1-6; tentatively, D is TRBD1 (6 bases). CDR1 is LGHDT and CDR2 is YNNKEL in the germline V gene (reference sequence). The CDR3 loop spans 14 amino acids. V shed 1 base and J shed 5 bases, with 6 bases lying between them. The CDR3 reads CASSQGTDNSPLHF. CDR3 nucleotide sequence: TGTGCCAGCAGCCAAGGGACAGATAATTCACCCCTCCACTTT.

This clonotype was seen repeatedly, ten times or more. The genes are TRBV5-1 and TRBJ2-1, with TRBD2 as a possible D gene (6 bases). The CDR3 runs 12 residues. CDR1 and CDR2 from the germline V gene are SGHRS and YFSETQ. Trimming removed 1 base at V and 10 bases at J, with 9 bases between. CDR3 protein: CASSLTSPEQFF. DNA for the CDR3: TGCGCCAGCAGCTTGACTAGCCCGGAGCAGTTCTTC.

The table lists this clonotype with many counts. The chain recombines TRBV2 with TRBJ1-2; unclear D gene. This CDR3 is built from 15 residues. The germline V gene encodes CDR1 SNHLY and CDR2 FYNNEI. Trimming took off 5 bases at V and 4 bases at J, with 17 bases between the two ends. CDR3 bases: TGTGCCAGCAGTCCTGGGATCCCCCTCGTCTATGGCTACACCTTC. Residues: CASSPGIPLVYGYTF.

This clonotype was seen repeatedly, ten times or more. This chain joins TRBV4-1 and TRBJ2-1, with unresolved D. The CDR3 sequence is 13 residues long. The germline V and J ends were trimmed by 1 base and 9 bases, with 10 bases remaining between them. Germline assignment: CDR1 MGHRA and CDR2 YSYEKL. In DNA, the CDR3 is TGCGCCAGCAGCCAAGTGTTAGGGTCTGAGCAGTTCTTC. This sequence encodes CASSQVLGSEQFF.

The rearrangement uses TRBV3-1 and TRBJ2-7; D gene ambiguous. The CDR3 length is 11 residues. Looked up from germline, CDR1 is LGHDT and CDR2 is YNNKEL (reference sequence). The V end lost 0 bases, the J end lost 7 bases, and 4 bases lay between the germline ends. The CDR3 coding sequence is TGTGCCAGCAGCCAAGAGGGAGAGCAGTACTTC. This gives the protein CASSQEGEQYF.

This clonotype was observed many times. The chain is built from TRBV6-2 or TRBV6-3 and TRBJ1-1, with a tentative D call TRBD1 (5 bases). The germline V and J ends were trimmed by 8 bases and 0 bases, with 19 bases remaining between them. CDR3 length: 16 amino acids. Germline V gene lookup returns CDR1 MNHEY and CDR2 SVGEGT. CDR3 nucleotides: TGTGCCAGCTGGCAGGGCCTCACGCGGCTGAACACTGAAGCTTTCTTT. This translates into CASWQGLTRLNTEAFF.

This clonotype was seen repeatedly, ten times or more. J is TRBJ2-1 and V is TRBV10-3; 9 bases map to TRBD2. From germline, CDR1 is ENHRY and CDR2 SYGVKD. CDR3 size: 14 residues. Unmatched junction bases numbered 6, after V lost 3 bases and J lost 9 bases. CDR3 nucleotides: TGTGCCATCAGTGAAGTAGCGGGAGTCGGTGAGCAGTTCTTC. This sequence encodes CAISEVAGVGEQFF.

This clonotype was seen many times. The V and J genes are TRBV7-8 and TRBJ2-5, with D perhaps matching TRBD1 (6 bases). Germline CDR1 reads SGHVS; CDR2 reads FQNEAQ. The CDR3 covers 18 residues. Trimming shortened V by 3 bases and J by 0 bases, and 20 bases separated the two germline ends. CDR3 amino acids: CASSLFRIQGPYQETQYF. The CDR3 coding sequence is TGTGCCAGCAGCTTGTTTCGCATACAGGGCCCTTACCAAGAGACCCAGTACTTC.

The chain recombines TRBV20-1 with TRBJ2-6; D is uncertain. CDR3 length equals 17 residues. The V end lost 3 bases, the J end lost 0 bases, and 15 bases lay between the germline ends. CDR1 and CDR2 (germline): DFQATT, SNEGSKA (reference sequence). The CDR3 loop reads CSARWAEQPSGANVLTF. The CDR3 coding sequence is TGCAGTGCTAGGTGGGCAGAACAACCCTCTGGGGCCAACGTCCTGACTTTC.

The sample holds many counts of this clonotype. The rearrangement joins TRBV16 to TRBJ2-3; D gene uncertain. Germline V lookup: CDR1 KGHSY, CDR2 FQNENV. The V and J ends lost 0 bases and 2 bases respectively, with 9 bases between them. The CDR3 spans 15 residues. The CDR3 DNA reads as TGTGCCAGCAGCCAATCAGGGCTCAACACAGATACGCAGTATTTT. Amino acids: CASSQSGLNTDTQYF.

This clonotype was found a few times. The rearrangement uses TRBV7-9 and TRBJ1-2; D uncertain. The CDR3 has 15 residues. Trimming shortened V by 1 base and J by 6 bases, and 15 bases separated the two germline ends. Germline lookup yields CDR1 SEHNR and CDR2 FQNEAQ (reference sequence). CDR3 in DNA: TGTGCCAGCAGCTTAGATCCCGAGGGCCTGGATGGCTACACCTTC. Protein sequence: CASSLDPEGLDGYTF.

This clonotype was counted ten times or more. This sequence joins TRBV7-9 and TRBJ2-4; D is uncertain. V was clipped by 1 base and J by 0 bases, with 4 bases between them. There are 14 residues in the CDR3. CDR1 and CDR2 (germline): SEHNR, FQNEAQ (reference sequence). CDR3 coding DNA: TGTGCCAGCAGCTTAGGTATAGCCAAAAACATTCAGTACTTC. Encoded protein: CASSLGIAKNIQYF.

Many counts were recorded for this clonotype. The V and J genes are TRBV7-9 and TRBJ2-4, with a possible D match to TRBD2 (5 bases). The V gene's germline CDR1 is SEHNR and CDR2 FQNEAQ (reference sequence). The CDR3 totals 13 residues. V was trimmed by 5 bases and J by 10 bases, leaving 15 bases between them. The CDR3 nucleotides are TGTGCCAGCAGCCCAAATCGCGGGCGGATTCAGTACTTC. Translation: CASSPNRGRIQYF.

The rearrangement links TRBV5-1 to TRBJ1-5, with TRBD1 identical over 10 bases. Germline V gene data show CDR1 as SGHRS and CDR2 as YFSETQ. Losses at the gene ends were 7 bases for V and 0 bases for J; bases not matched to a gene: 13. This CDR3 has 18 residues. The CDR3 DNA is TGCGCCAGCTTAAACACGGGACAGGGGTTGTATAGCAATCAGCCCCAGCATTTT. Protein: CASLNTGQGLYSNQPQHF.

Ten or more counts support this clonotype. The chain employs TRBV28 and TRBJ1-1; no definite D call. The V end lost 4 bases, the J end lost 5 bases, and 17 bases lay between the germline ends. Germline V lookup: CDR1 MDHEN, CDR2 SYDVKM. There are 15 residues in the CDR3. The CDR3, as DNA: TGTGCCAGCAGTTATCGACCGGGGTTAGGAACTGAAGCTTTCTTT. This gives the protein CASSYRPGLGTEAFF.

This clonotype was recorded at least ten times. The CDR3 DNA follows: TGTGCCAGCAGCTCGACAGGGGGAGCAGATACGCAGTATTTT. It is translated as CASSSTGGADTQYF. The chain carries TRBV7-9 and TRBJ2-3; 9 positions match TRBD1. Germline assignment: CDR1 SEHNR and CDR2 FQNEAQ (reference sequence). J gave up 4 bases and V 4 bases, and 3 bases lay outside the gene matches. The length of the CDR3 is 14 residues.

This clonotype was recorded at least ten times. Here the CDR3 reads CASARISGANVLTF. CDR3 bases: TGTGCCAGCGCCCGTATCTCTGGGGCCAACGTCCTGACTTTC. The V and J genes are TRBV2 and TRBJ2-6; D uncertain. Germline V gene sequence: CDR1 SNHLY, CDR2 FYNNEI. This CDR3 is built from 14 residues. The V end was cut by 8 bases, the J end by 0 bases, with 8 bases between.

This clonotype was observed at least ten times. The chain carries TRBV28 and TRBJ1-1; unclear D gene. Germline V gene data show CDR1 as MDHEN and CDR2 as SYDVKM. The CDR3 contains 12 residues. The V end was cut by 8 bases, the J end by 4 bases, with 11 bases between. CDR3 amino acids: CASRLGGTEAFF. The CDR3 region has the DNA TGTGCCAGCCGGCTGGGTGGCACTGAAGCTTTCTTT.

The V call is TRBV2, the J call TRBJ2-7, with 11 bases identical to TRBD1. The V segment lost 8 bases and the J segment 3 bases; nucleotides outside the gene matches: 9. The CDR3 contains 15 residues. Germline V gene data show CDR1 as SNHLY and CDR2 as FYNNEI. This CDR3 reads CASSQPGQGDYEQYF. CDR3 sequence (DNA): TGTGCCAGCTCCCAACCGGGACAGGGGGACTACGAGCAGTACTTC.

This clonotype has ten or more counts. The V gene is TRBV6-5, the J gene TRBJ2-1, with unresolved D. This CDR3 has 13 amino acids. V dropped 5 bases and J dropped 3 bases, with 8 bases sitting between them. Per germline, CDR1 MNHEY and CDR2 SVGAGI. The CDR3 here is CASSQENYNEQFF. The CDR3 coding sequence is TGTGCCAGCAGTCAGGAGAACTACAATGAGCAGTTCTTC.

At least ten counts were recorded for this clonotype. The chain combines TRBV10-3 with TRBJ2-1; a possible D gene is TRBD1 (6 bases). CDR3 size: 16 residues. Deletions cut 5 bases from V and 0 bases from J, with 14 bases between. Looked up from germline, CDR1 is ENHRY and CDR2 is SYGVKD. DNA of the CDR3: TGTGCCATCAGTACGACAGGCCGGAGCTCCTACAATGAGCAGTTCTTC. This translates into CAISTTGRSSYNEQFF.

This clonotype has a count of ten or more. The V and J genes are TRBV20-1 and TRBJ2-3; weak D call: TRBD2 (6 bases). CDR3 size: 21 residues. With 2 bases removed from V and 2 bases from J, the gap between germline ends came to 32 bases. Germline V lookup: CDR1 DFQATT, CDR2 SNEGSKA (reference sequence). The DNA for the CDR3 is TGCAGTGCTAGAAAGGTGGGGGACGGGACTCCGACACGGAAAAACACAGATACGCAGTATTTT. Translating it yields CSARKVGDGTPTRKNTDTQYF.

This clonotype was recorded many times. The chain recombines TRBV12-3 or TRBV12-4 with TRBJ1-5, with TRBD1 matching 9 bases. The CDR3 is 14 amino acids. The V gene end was trimmed by 4 bases and the J gene end by 5 bases; junction bases not matched to a gene: 3. CDR3 nucleotide sequence: TGTGCCAGCAGTTGGGACAGGGACGATCAGCCCCAGCATTTT. Residues: CASSWDRDDQPQHF.